This TCR beta chain was identified in a study of long-term antiretroviral therapy in people with HIV. Study-level results: Dominant in the repertoire at all time points were clones expanded before ART. Controls had broader CDR3 length ranges than HIV repertoires did. Patients on ART gained diversity, which nonetheless stayed below transplant donor controls.

They ran version v3.0 of the immunoSEQ assay at survey level. Assay used: immunoSEQ multiplex PCR; TCRdb lists only in-frame clones, some missing. The sample lists around 12,000 clones; 60% to 85% were seen once. Treated in the United States were all of the participants with HIV. With regard to this clone: The antigen is not known.

Trimming removed 1 base at V and 4 bases at J, with 8 bases between. Germline V CDR1 and CDR2: SGHTA, FQGNSA. This CDR3 region has 14 residues. The sequences come from unsorted PBMCs, collected 0.8 years before starting antiretroviral therapy. This chain connects TRBV7-2 to TRBJ1-5; unclear D gene. This TCR derives from a woman aged 40 to 50 with HIV. The CDR3 here is CASSLVGPNQPQHF. For the CDR3, the DNA is TGTGCCAGCAGCTTAGTAGGGCCAAATCAGCCCCAGCATTTT.